Below are 14 T cell receptor beta chains sequenced from a single sample in a study of T cell responses to AZD1222 COVID-19 vaccine. Produced via immunoSEQ multiplex PCR; TCRdb's table is partial and in-frame only. The repertoire consists of 90,000 to 150,000 clones, with around 85% occurring once and the leading ten covering 2% to 2.5%. The sequences come from peripheral blood, collected on day 0 of AZD1222 vaccination. Every receptor here comes from an adult in good health.

This clone was found once. The rearrangement joins TRBV30 to TRBJ1-6; 7 bases are shared with TRBD1. Germline V lookup: CDR1 GTSNPN, CDR2 SVGIG (reference sequence). This CDR3 contains 14 residues. The ends lost 2 bases at V and 10 bases at J; junction bases unmatched: 8. The chain's CDR3 is CAWSRDSQPSPLHF. The CDR3 DNA is TGTGCCTGGAGTAGGGACAGTCAACCGTCACCCCTCCACTTT.

The chain combines TRBV29-1 with TRBJ2-1, with a weak D call TRBD2 (6 bases). The CDR3 consists of 11 residues. Germline loops: CDR1 SQVTM, CDR2 ANQGSEA. V was shortened by 8 bases and J by 9 bases, with 14 bases between the two germline ends. DNA for the CDR3: TGCAGCAAAGGGACTCCAGGTGAGCAGTTCTTC. Residues: CSKGTPGEQFF.

Here the CDR3 reads CASSVLSGTANEKLFF. CDR3 sequence (DNA): TGTGCCAGCAGTGTACTTTCCGGGACAGCTAATGAAAAACTGTTTTTT. This chain uses TRBV6-1 with TRBJ1-4; 7 nucleotides line up with TRBD1. Trimming removed 4 bases from V and 3 bases from J; junction bases left unmatched: 8. Germline V gene sequence: CDR1 MNHNS, CDR2 SASEGT. The CDR3 covers 16 residues.

The genes are TRBV10-3 and TRBJ2-7; D unclear. This CDR3 is built from 16 residues. CDR1 and CDR2 (germline): ENHRY, SYGVKD. Trimming pared 0 bases from V and 4 bases from J, leaving 16 bases between. The CDR3 loop is CAISESATPRGYEQYF. For the CDR3, the DNA is TGTGCCATCAGTGAGTCTGCGACCCCGAGAGGATACGAGCAGTACTTC.

The J gene is TRBJ2-2, the V gene TRBV19; D call uncertain. The CDR3 is made up of 12 amino acids. V was pared by 1 base and J by 9 bases, with 6 bases between. Germline assignment: CDR1 LNHDA and CDR2 SQIVND (reference sequence). In DNA, the CDR3 is TGTGCCAGTAGTATAGGTGGGAGGGAGCTGTTTTTT. The encoded protein is CASSIGGRELFF.

The DNA for the CDR3 is TGCAGTGCTAGAGCAGGGTTCGAGCAGTACTTC. This gives the protein CSARAGFEQYF. This chain joins TRBV20-1 and TRBJ2-7, with a weak D call TRBD1 (5 bases). The V gene lost 1 base and the J gene lost 6 bases, with 7 bases spanning the gap. The CDR3 contains 11 residues. Germline CDR1 and CDR2: DFQATT and SNEGSKA (reference sequence).

This clone was observed a few times. The V gene is TRBV11-2, the J gene TRBJ1-4; D gene unclear. The V gene's germline CDR1 is SGHAT and CDR2 FQNNGV. The CDR3 sequence is 17 residues long. V was pared by 5 bases and J by 3 bases, with 19 bases between. The CDR3, as DNA: TGTGCCAGCAGCCCTAAGTCGTCGGCACGCCCTAATGAAAAACTGTTTTTT. This codes for CASSPKSSARPNEKLFF.

The chain uses TRBV15 and TRBJ1-2; D remains ambiguous. This CDR3 contains 13 residues. CDR1 and CDR2 (germline): LNHNV, YYDKDF (reference sequence). Trimming pared 5 bases from V and 1 base from J, leaving 8 bases between. CDR3 sequence reads: CATSRSVNYGYTF. In nucleotides, the CDR3 is TGTGCCACCAGCCGCAGCGTTAACTATGGCTACACCTTC.

The CDR3 sequence is CASSLVDEREQFF. CDR3 in DNA: TGCGCCAGCAGCTTGGTAGACGAGCGTGAGCAGTTCTTC. This chain links TRBV5-1 with TRBJ2-1; D remains unclear. Germline assignment: CDR1 SGHRS and CDR2 YFSETQ. CDR3 length equals 13 residues. The V end was cut by 0 bases, the J end by 9 bases, with 10 bases between.

The CDR3 is CASSKSGGVEQYF. In DNA, the CDR3 is TGTGCCAGTAGTAAGTCAGGGGGCGTCGAGCAGTACTTC. V is TRBV19 and J is TRBJ2-7; 8 nucleotides align to TRBD1. The CDR3 covers 13 residues. The germline gives CDR1 LNHDA, CDR2 SQIVND (reference sequence). V lost 4 bases and J lost 6; bases outside the gene matches: 5.

The chain links TRBV19 to TRBJ2-5; 9 nucleotides align to TRBD1. The germline CDR1 and CDR2 sequences are LNHDA and SQIVND (reference sequence). CDR3 length equals 13 residues. Trimming removed 5 bases from V and 4 bases from J; junction bases left unmatched: 2. The CDR3 reads CASSRQGGETQYF. CDR3 sequence (DNA): TGTGCCAGTAGTCGACAGGGGGGAGAGACCCAGTACTTC. The whole variable domain, filled in from reference TRBV19 and TRBJ2-5, reads DGGITQSPKYLFRKEGQNVTLSCEQNLNHDAMYWYRQDPGQGLRLIYYSQIVNDFQKGDIAEGYSVSREKKESFPLTVTSAQKNPTAFYLCASSRQGGETQYFGPGTRLLVL.

The chain employs TRBV7-2 and TRBJ2-7, with TRBD2 matching 13 bases. Losses at the gene ends were 5 bases for V and 2 bases for J; bases not matched to a gene: 3. Germline V gives CDR1 SGHTA, CDR2 FQGNSA. This CDR3 spans 15 amino acids. CDR3 DNA: TGTGCCAGCAGCGTGGGACTAGCGGGACCCTACGAGCAGTACTTC. Protein product: CASSVGLAGPYEQYF.

This rearrangement joins TRBV18 to TRBJ1-5; TRBD1 might be the D (6 bases). This CDR3 is built from 14 residues. V lost 3 bases to trimming and J lost 4 bases, with 10 bases between them. The germline CDR1 and CDR2 sequences are KGHSH and LQKENI. This chain's CDR3 is CASSPDRTNQPQHF. DNA for the CDR3: TGTGCCAGCTCACCTGACAGGACTAATCAGCCCCAGCATTTT. Full variable domain (outside the CDR3, taken from reference TRBV18 and TRBJ1-5): NAGVMQNPRHLVRRRGQEARLRCSPMKGHSHVYWYRQLPEEGLKFMVYLQKENIIDESGMPKERFSAEFPKEGPSILRIQQVVRGDSAAYFCASSPDRTNQPQHFGDGTRLSIL.

The chain uses TRBV19 and TRBJ1-6; 9 bases map to TRBD1. The junction had 5 bases not matched to a gene; V was cut back by 6 bases and J by 5 bases. Germline-derived CDR1 and CDR2 are LNHDA and SQIVND (reference sequence). The CDR3 spans 15 residues. CDR3 region: CASSLDRGNNSPLHF. DNA for the CDR3: TGTGCCAGTAGCCTGGACAGGGGCAATAATTCACCCCTCCACTTT.